These T cell receptor beta chains were read from a single sample in a study of early T cells in non-severe SARS-CoV-2 infection. TCRdb ran MiXCR on the 5' RACE reads and lists one entry per CDR3 protein. The sample gives some 66,000 distinct CDR3 sequences, approximately 13% of which show up once; about 8.5% is in the top ten. Sequenced sample: whole blood. These receptors all stem from an adult who was a healthcare worker with PCR-confirmed SARS-CoV-2 infection or an uninfected control (not recorded which). The CDR3 runs from the conserved cysteine through the conserved F or W. The D gene is left open where the match is weak. Clone size, where shown, is once, few, many, or a class for clones that have expanded.

CDR3: CASRRGTVNTEAFF
DNA: TGTGCCAGTAGGAGAGGGACAGTCAACACTGAAGCTTTCTTT
J: TRBJ1-1
D: TRBD1
size: few
V: TRBV19

CDR3: CATSRDFETSNTGELFF
DNA: TGTGCCACCAGCAGAGATTTTGAGACTAGTAACACCGGGGAGCTGTTTTTT
J: TRBJ2-2
D: -
size: few
V: TRBV15

CDR3: CSVRTGTGANVLTF
DNA: TGCAGCGTCAGGACAGGCACTGGGGCCAACGTCCTGACTTTC
J: TRBJ2-6
D: TRBD1
size: -
V: TRBV29-1

CDR3: CASSRTGVYEQYF
DNA: TGTGCCAGCTCTCGGACTGGCGTCTACGAGCAGTACTTC
J: TRBJ2-7
D: -
size: few
V: TRBV18

CDR3: CASSPGTTQETQYF
DNA: TGTGCCAGCAGCCCGGGGACTACACAGGAGACCCAGTACTTC
J: TRBJ2-5
D: TRBD2
size: many
V: TRBV6-1

CDR3: CASSSGPAGEQYF
DNA: TGTGCCAGCAGCTCGGGACCGGCGGGGGAGCAGTACTTC
J: TRBJ2-7
D: -
size: many
V: TRBV11-3

CDR3: CASSPQIGPYGYTF
DNA: TGTGCCAGCAGCCCTCAGATAGGGCCGTATGGCTACACCTTC
J: TRBJ1-2
D: -
size: many
V: TRBV4-2

CDR3: CASSPTGRNEKLFF
DNA: TGTGCCAGCAGCCCGACGGGGCGTAATGAAAAACTGTTTTTT
J: TRBJ1-4
D: -
size: many
V: TRBV7-9

CDR3: CSVEGSGGLSYNEQFF
DNA: TGCAGCGTTGAAGGTTCTGGGGGCCTCTCCTACAATGAGCAGTTCTTC
J: TRBJ2-1
D: -
size: -
V: TRBV29-1

CDR3: CSAFRTSSYEQYF
DNA: TGCAGTGCTTTCAGGACTAGCAGCTACGAGCAGTACTTC
J: TRBJ2-7
D: TRBD2
size: -
V: TRBV20-1

CDR3: CASDGRFYEQYF
DNA: TGTGCCAGCGACGGGAGATTCTACGAGCAGTACTTC
J: TRBJ2-7
D: -
size: few
V: TRBV6-1

CDR3: CSVRDSGRGTDTQYF
DNA: TGCAGTGTCAGAGATAGCGGGAGGGGCACAGATACGCAGTATTTT
J: TRBJ2-3
D: TRBD2
size: few
V: TRBV20-1

CDR3: CASSEMDRRNEQFF
DNA: TGTGCCAGCAGTGAAATGGATCGACGCAATGAGCAGTTCTTC
J: TRBJ2-1
D: -
size: many
V: TRBV28

CDR3: CASSQIRDRTLAKNIQYF
DNA: TGTGCCAGCAGCCAGATTAGGGACAGGACTCTAGCCAAAAACATTCAGTACTTC
J: TRBJ2-4
D: TRBD1
size: -
V: TRBV4-2

CDR3: CASSSSAFSGNTIYF
DNA: TGTGCCAGCTCGTCGTCAGCTTTCTCTGGAAACACCATATATTTT
J: TRBJ1-3
D: -
size: few
V: TRBV2

CDR3: CSVMSGRASYNEQFF
DNA: TGCAGTGTCATGAGCGGGAGGGCCTCCTACAATGAGCAGTTCTTC
J: TRBJ2-1
D: TRBD2
size: -
V: TRBV20-1

CDR3: CASGTPETQYF
DNA: TGCGCCAGCGGGACTCCCGAGACCCAGTACTTC
J: TRBJ2-5
D: -
size: -
V: TRBV10-2

CDR3: CASSEQLTATDTQYF
DNA: TGCGCCAGCAGCGAACAACTCACAGCCACAGATACGCAGTATTTT
J: TRBJ2-3
D: -
size: few
V: TRBV5-1

CDR3: CASSRPSGDTQYF
DNA: TGTGCCAGCAGCCGGCCTAGCGGGGATACGCAGTATTTT
J: TRBJ2-3
D: TRBD2
size: -
V: TRBV7-2

CDR3: CASSPGGGGRYGYTF
DNA: TGTGCCAGCAGCCCCGGCGGGGGGGGCAGATATGGCTACACCTTC
J: TRBJ1-2
D: -
size: many
V: TRBV7-2

CDR3: CASTRDHGYSNQPQHF
DNA: TGTGCCAGCACCCGGGACCACGGTTATAGCAATCAGCCCCAGCATTTT
J: TRBJ1-5
D: -
size: many
V: TRBV2

CDR3: CASSAVSGRDYNEQFF
DNA: TGTGCCAGCAGCGCTGTTAGCGGGAGAGACTACAATGAGCAGTTCTTC
J: TRBJ2-1
D: TRBD2
size: -
V: TRBV9

CDR3: CSASTGGTGNEQYF
DNA: TGCAGTGCTAGCACTGGTGGGACAGGCAACGAGCAGTACTTC
J: TRBJ2-7
D: TRBD1
size: few
V: TRBV20-1

CDR3: CASSLGTGGAYTEAFF
DNA: TGTGCCAGCAGCTTAGGAACAGGAGGAGCGTACACTGAAGCTTTCTTT
J: TRBJ1-1
D: -
size: -
V: TRBV7-2

CDR3: CASSTTGGREQYF
DNA: TGTGCCAGTAGTACGACAGGGGGACGCGAGCAGTACTTC
J: TRBJ2-7
D: TRBD1
size: few
V: TRBV19

CDR3: CASSPRAAYSGANVLTF
DNA: TGTGCCAGCAGCCCACGGGCCGCCTACTCTGGGGCCAACGTCCTGACTTTC
J: TRBJ2-6
D: -
size: many
V: TRBV9

CDR3: CASSGGKGGYNEQFF
DNA: TGTGCCAGCAGTGGGGGAAAGGGAGGCTACAATGAGCAGTTCTTC
J: TRBJ2-1
D: -
size: few
V: TRBV25-1

CDR3: CSVDGAGEWEQFF
DNA: TGCAGCGTTGACGGTGCGGGAGAATGGGAGCAGTTCTTC
J: TRBJ2-1
D: TRBD2
size: -
V: TRBV29-1

CDR3: CSVDRGSTEAFF
DNA: TGCAGCGTTGACCGGGGAAGCACTGAAGCTTTCTTT
J: TRBJ1-1
D: -
size: many
V: TRBV29-1

CDR3: CSAQSVERVIDEQFF
DNA: TGCAGTGCCCAATCGGTGGAGCGGGTGATCGATGAGCAGTTCTTC
J: TRBJ2-1
D: -
size: -
V: TRBV20-1

CDR3: CASSLALFISYNEQFF
DNA: TGTGCCAGCAGCTTAGCCCTCTTTATCTCCTACAATGAGCAGTTCTTC
J: TRBJ2-1
D: -
size: -
V: TRBV11-2

CDR3: CASSSSDRGNNQPQHF
DNA: -
J: TRBJ1-5
D: -
size: few
V: TRBV12-3/TRBV12-4

CDR3: CASSGLLNTGELFF
DNA: TGTGCCAGCAGCGGACTTCTTAACACCGGGGAGCTGTTTTTT
J: TRBJ2-2
D: -
size: few
V: TRBV3-1

CDR3: CASTLGVNQPQHF
DNA: TGTGCCAGCACCTTAGGGGTTAATCAGCCCCAGCATTTT
J: TRBJ1-5
D: -
size: many
V: TRBV6-6

CDR3: CASSLGTSGNTGELFF
DNA: TGTGCCAGCAGCTTAGGGACTAGCGGGAACACCGGGGAGCTGTTTTTT
J: TRBJ2-2
D: TRBD2
size: many
V: TRBV11-2

CDR3: CASRRTAIAGADTGELFF
DNA: TGTGCCAGCAGGCGCACCGCTATAGCGGGAGCCGACACCGGGGAGCTGTTTTTT
J: TRBJ2-2
D: TRBD2
size: -
V: TRBV6-5

CDR3: CASSLQGEWGQETQYF
DNA: TGTGCCAGCAGCTTACAAGGGGAGTGGGGCCAAGAGACCCAGTACTTC
J: TRBJ2-5
D: -
size: -
V: TRBV13

CDR3: CASSLGGTSNTEAFF
DNA: TGTGCCAGCAGCTTGGGAGGGACTTCGAACACTGAAGCTTTCTTT
J: TRBJ1-1
D: -
size: few
V: TRBV7-9

CDR3: CASSQDWGWENTEAFF
DNA: TGTGCCAGCAGCCAAGATTGGGGCTGGGAAAACACTGAAGCTTTCTTT
J: TRBJ1-1
D: -
size: -
V: TRBV4-2

CDR3: CASSLSFSYEQYF
DNA: TGCGCCAGCAGCTTGAGTTTCTCCTACGAGCAGTACTTC
J: TRBJ2-7
D: -
size: -
V: TRBV5-1

CDR3: CASSLGLTYSNEQFF
DNA: TGTGCCAGCAGCTTAGGGCTTACCTACTCCAATGAGCAGTTCTTC
J: TRBJ2-1
D: -
size: few
V: TRBV7-2

CDR3: CASSIEARGWQPQHF
DNA: TGTGCCAGTAGTATAGAGGCCAGGGGTTGGCAGCCCCAGCATTTT
J: TRBJ1-5
D: -
size: few
V: TRBV19

CDR3: CASSLGGGLSYEQYF
DNA: TGTGCCAGCAGCTTAGGGGGAGGCCTGTCCTACGAGCAGTACTTC
J: TRBJ2-7
D: -
size: -
V: TRBV11-3

CDR3: CASRRETGELFF
DNA: TGTGCCAGTAGGCGTGAGACCGGGGAGCTGTTTTTT
J: TRBJ2-2
D: -
size: many
V: TRBV6-6

CDR3: CASSLFGQTTGELFF
DNA: TGTGCCAGCAGTTTGTTCGGACAGACAACCGGGGAGCTGTTTTTT
J: TRBJ2-2
D: -
size: -
V: TRBV12-3/TRBV12-4

CDR3: CASIPSGRANNEQFF
DNA: TGTGCCAGTATACCTAGCGGGAGGGCTAACAATGAGCAGTTCTTC
J: TRBJ2-1
D: TRBD2
size: -
V: TRBV19

CDR3: CASSRGQSNSNQPQHF
DNA: TGTGCCAGTAGCCGCGGACAGTCTAATAGCAATCAGCCCCAGCATTTT
J: TRBJ1-5
D: -
size: many
V: TRBV19